Presented here are 2 T cell receptor beta chains from one specimen sequenced in a study of blood T cell repertoires in COVID-19. Assay: immunoSEQ multiplex PCR; the TCRdb copy retains only in-frame clones and omits some. The sample lists some 220,000 clones, over 70% occurring once. Sequencing used peripheral blood. The origin of the receptors is a woman in her sixties or seventies with acute or convalescent COVID-19.

CDR3 nucleotide sequence: TGTGCCAGCAGCTCGGGTGACGAGCAGTACTTC. Residues: CASSSGDEQYF. The V call is TRBV7-6, the J call TRBJ2-7, with D unclear. CDR3 length equals 11 residues. From germline, CDR1 is SGHVS and CDR2 FNYEAQ. The V end lost 4 bases, the J end lost 5 bases, and 6 bases lay between the germline ends.

This chain joins TRBV6-5 and TRBJ2-5; a weak D match, TRBD2 (5 bases). The CDR3 is made up of 14 amino acids. Trimming took off 4 bases at V and 7 bases at J, with 16 bases between the two ends. Germline values: CDR1 MNHEY, CDR2 SVGAGI. The CDR3 region is CASSSRTRERTQYF. The CDR3 DNA follows: TGTGCCAGCAGTTCGAGGACTCGCGAGCGGACCCAGTACTTC.